This T cell receptor (beta chain) was found in a study of control samples from healthy donors and cancer patients. Sequencing was performed with immunoSEQ multiplex PCR; in TCRdb, only in-frame clones are kept and a portion is missing. The table includes about 120,000 clones, more than 75% detected once. The germline V and J ends were trimmed by 5 bases and 2 bases, with 21 bases remaining between them. CDR1 is MNHEY and CDR2 is SVGEGT in the germline V gene. The CDR3 extends over 17 amino acids. The TCR comes from a woman between 65 and 79 years old in good health. Sequenced input: blood. V and J are TRBV6-2 or TRBV6-3 and TRBJ2-5; D not resolved. The CDR3 reads CASSPHPPLRPQETQYF. The DNA for the CDR3 is TGTGCCAGCAGTCCCCATCCCCCCTTGCGCCCTCAAGAGACCCAGTACTTC.